A single T cell receptor (beta chain) is shown here with its context. Its antigen is as yet unknown. J gave up 6 bases and V 4 bases, and 7 bases lay outside the gene matches. The CDR3 has 14 amino acids. Germline V gene data show CDR1 as SGHTS and CDR2 as YDEGEE. The entry originates in a study of Tregs in tolerant kidney transplant recipients. TCRdb's table, derived via immunoSEQ multiplex PCR, lists solely in-frame clones and lacks some. The repertoire has about 77,000 clones, 98% of them found once; the top ten carry about 0.5%. CD4+CD25+CD127- Tregs, CD4+CD25- non-Tregs, CD4 and CD8 cells were sorted. The study's findings and limits: This study did not directly address biological reproducibility.

The material was CD4+ T cells from blood, obtained before the transplant. The chain employs TRBV5-8 and TRBJ1-1; 9 nucleotides agree with TRBD1. The TCR sequence derives from a human donor who received a combined kidney and bone marrow transplant. For the CDR3, the DNA is TGTGCCAGCAGCAAGGACAGGGGATGGGCTGAAGCTTTCTTT. It codes for CASSKDRGWAEAFF.